Below are 2 T cell receptor beta chains sequenced from a single sample in a study of blood T cell repertoires in COVID-19. Libraries were prepared by immunoSEQ multiplex PCR; TCRdb keeps only in-frame clonotypes and omits some of them. The top ten hold around 1.5% of the sample, which has around 250,000 clones, approximately 86% seen once. The sample consisted of peripheral blood. The receptors derive from a woman aged 60 to 75 who had recovered from COVID-19.

The CDR3 nucleotides read TGTGCCAGCAAGGCCCGCGGGCAGCCCCAGCATTTT. Encoded protein: CASKARGQPQHF. The chain uses TRBV6-5 and TRBJ1-5; no firm D call. V lost 7 bases and J lost 7, with 11 bases in between. CDR1 is MNHEY and CDR2 is SVGAGI in the germline V gene. The CDR3 runs 12 residues.

This clone was counted a few times. The chain joins TRBV7-3 to TRBJ1-2; 11 bases agree with TRBD1. The V and J ends lost 5 bases and 6 bases, in that order; junction bases with no gene match: 8. The CDR3 is 15 amino acids. Germline CDR1 reads SGHTA; CDR2 reads FQGTGA. The CDR3 sequence is CASSLGQGAFHGYTF. For the CDR3, the DNA is TGTGCCAGCAGCCTTGGACAGGGGGCCTTCCATGGCTACACCTTC.